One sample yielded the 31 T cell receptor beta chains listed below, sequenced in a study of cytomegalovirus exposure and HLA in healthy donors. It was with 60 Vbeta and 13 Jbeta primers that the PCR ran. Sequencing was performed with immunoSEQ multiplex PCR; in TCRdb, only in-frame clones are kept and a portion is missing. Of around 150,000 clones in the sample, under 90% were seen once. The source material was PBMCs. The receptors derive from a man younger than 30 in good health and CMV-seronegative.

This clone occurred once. The CDR3 reads CASSWGPSGNTIYF. The CDR3 nucleotides are TGCGCCAGCAGCTGGGGGCCCTCTGGAAACACCATATATTTT. The chain couples TRBV5-1 to TRBJ1-3; TRBD1 is a possible D gene (6 bases). The length of the CDR3 is 14 residues. The germline V gene has CDR1 SGHRS and CDR2 YFSETQ. V dropped 3 bases and J dropped 0 bases, with 7 bases sitting between them.

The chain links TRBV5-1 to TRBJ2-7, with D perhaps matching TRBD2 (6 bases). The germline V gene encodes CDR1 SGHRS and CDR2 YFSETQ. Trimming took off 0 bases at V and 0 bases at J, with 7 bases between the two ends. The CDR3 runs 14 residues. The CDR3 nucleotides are TGCGCCAGCAGCTTGGGGGGGGTCTCCTACGAGCAGTACTTC. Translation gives CASSLGGVSYEQYF. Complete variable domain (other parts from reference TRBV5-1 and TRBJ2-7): KAGVTQTPRYLIKTRGQQVTLSCSPISGHRSVSWYQQTPGQGLQFLFEYFSETQRNKGNFPGRFSGRQFSNSRSEMNVSTLELGDSALYLCASSLGGVSYEQYFGPGTRLTVT.

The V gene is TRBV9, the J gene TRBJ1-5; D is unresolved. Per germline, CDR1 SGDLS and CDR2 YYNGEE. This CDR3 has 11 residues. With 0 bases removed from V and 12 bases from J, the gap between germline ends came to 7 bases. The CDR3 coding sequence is TGTGCCAGCAGCGTAGGAGGGAGCCAGCATTTT. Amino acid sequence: CASSVGGSQHF. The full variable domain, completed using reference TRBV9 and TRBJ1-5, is DSGVTQTPKHLITATGQRVTLRCSPRSGDLSVYWYQQSLDQGLQFLIQYYNGEERAKGNILERFSAQQFPDLHSELNLSSLELGDSALYFCASSVGGSQHFGDGTRLSIL.

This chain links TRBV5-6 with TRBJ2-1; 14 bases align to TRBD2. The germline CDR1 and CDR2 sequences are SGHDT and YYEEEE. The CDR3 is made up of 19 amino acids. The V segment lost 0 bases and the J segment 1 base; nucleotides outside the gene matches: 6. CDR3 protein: CASSLEVTSGRGSYNEQFF. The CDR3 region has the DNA TGTGCCAGCAGCTTGGAGGTGACTAGCGGGAGGGGATCCTACAATGAGCAGTTCTTC. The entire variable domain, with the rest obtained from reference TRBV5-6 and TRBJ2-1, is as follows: DAGVTQSPTHLIKTRGQQVTLRCSPKSGHDTVSWYQQALGQGPQFIFQYYEEEERQRGNFPDRFSGHQFPNYSSELNVNALLLGDSALYLCASSLEVTSGRGSYNEQFFGPGTRLTVL.

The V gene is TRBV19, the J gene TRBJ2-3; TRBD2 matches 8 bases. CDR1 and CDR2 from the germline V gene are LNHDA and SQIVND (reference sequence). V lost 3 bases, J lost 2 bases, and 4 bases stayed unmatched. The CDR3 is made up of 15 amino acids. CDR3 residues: CASSIGSGDTDTQYF. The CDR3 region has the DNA TGTGCCAGTAGTATTGGTAGCGGGGACACAGATACGCAGTATTTT.

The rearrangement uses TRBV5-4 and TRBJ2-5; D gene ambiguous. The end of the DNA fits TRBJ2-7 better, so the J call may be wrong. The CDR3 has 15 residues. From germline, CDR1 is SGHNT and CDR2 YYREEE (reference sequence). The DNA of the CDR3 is TGTGCCAGCAGCTTGGGGGCAGAACTTCCCTACGAGCAGTACTTC. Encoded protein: CASSLGAELPYEQYF.

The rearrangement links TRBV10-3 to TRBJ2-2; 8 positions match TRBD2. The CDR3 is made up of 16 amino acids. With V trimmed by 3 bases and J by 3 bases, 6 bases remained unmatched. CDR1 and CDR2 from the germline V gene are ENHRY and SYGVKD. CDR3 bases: TGTGCCATCAGTGACAGCGGGAGTCGGGACACCGGGGAGCTGTTTTTT. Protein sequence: CAISDSGSRDTGELFF.

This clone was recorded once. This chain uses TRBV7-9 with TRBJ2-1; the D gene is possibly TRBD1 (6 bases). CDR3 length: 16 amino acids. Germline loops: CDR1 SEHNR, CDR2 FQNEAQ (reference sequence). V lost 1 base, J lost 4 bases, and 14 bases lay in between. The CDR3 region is CASSLGGQGPYNEQFF. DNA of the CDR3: TGTGCCAGCAGCTTAGGTGGGCAGGGGCCATACAATGAGCAGTTCTTC.

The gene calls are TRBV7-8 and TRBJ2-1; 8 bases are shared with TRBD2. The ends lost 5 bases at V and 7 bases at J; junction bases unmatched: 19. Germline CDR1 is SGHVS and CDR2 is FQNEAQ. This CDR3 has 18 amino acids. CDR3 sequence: CASSRGLEGRALRNEQFF. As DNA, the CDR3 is TGTGCCAGCAGCCGGGGACTAGAGGGGAGGGCGTTGCGGAATGAGCAGTTCTTC. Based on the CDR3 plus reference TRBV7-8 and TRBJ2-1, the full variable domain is GAGVSQSPRYKVAKRGQDVALRCDPISGHVSLFWYQQALGQGPEFLTYFQNEAQLDKSGLPSDRFFAERPEGSVSTLKIQRTQQEDSAVYLCASSRGLEGRALRNEQFFGPGTRLTVL.

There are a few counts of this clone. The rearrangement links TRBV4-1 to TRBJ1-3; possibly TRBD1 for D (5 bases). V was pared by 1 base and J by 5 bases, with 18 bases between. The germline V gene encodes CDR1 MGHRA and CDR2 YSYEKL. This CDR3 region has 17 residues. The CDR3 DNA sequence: TGCGCCAGCAGCCAAGTGAGCAGGGAATACGCTAGAAACACCATATATTTT. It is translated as CASSQVSREYARNTIYF.

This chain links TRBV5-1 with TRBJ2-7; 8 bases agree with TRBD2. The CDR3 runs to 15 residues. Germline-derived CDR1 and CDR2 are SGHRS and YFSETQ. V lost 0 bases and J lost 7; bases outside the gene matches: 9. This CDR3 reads CASSLGVAGLWEQYF. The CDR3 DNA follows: TGCGCCAGCAGCTTGGGGGTAGCGGGATTGTGGGAGCAGTACTTC. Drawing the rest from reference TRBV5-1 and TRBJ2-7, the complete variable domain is KAGVTQTPRYLIKTRGQQVTLSCSPISGHRSVSWYQQTPGQGLQFLFEYFSETQRNKGNFPGRFSGRQFSNSRSEMNVSTLELGDSALYLCASSLGVAGLWEQYFGPGTRLTVT.

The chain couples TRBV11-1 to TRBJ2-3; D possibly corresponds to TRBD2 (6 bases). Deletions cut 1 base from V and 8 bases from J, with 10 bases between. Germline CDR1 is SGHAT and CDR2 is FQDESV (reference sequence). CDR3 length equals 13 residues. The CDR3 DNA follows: TGTGCCAGCAGCTTAGGGAGGGGCGGTACGCAGTATTTT. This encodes CASSLGRGGTQYF.

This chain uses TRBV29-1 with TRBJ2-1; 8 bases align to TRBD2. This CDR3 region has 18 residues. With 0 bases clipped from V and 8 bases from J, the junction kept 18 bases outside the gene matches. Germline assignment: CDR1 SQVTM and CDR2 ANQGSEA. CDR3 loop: CSVEDPAGGSTISHEQFF. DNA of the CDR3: TGCAGCGTTGAAGATCCGGCGGGGGGCTCCACCATTTCCCATGAGCAGTTCTTC.

The CDR3 protein is CASRGAGLAGVIEQYF. In DNA, the CDR3 is TGTGCCAGCAGGGGGGCCGGACTAGCGGGAGTTATCGAGCAGTACTTC. The chain combines TRBV2 with TRBJ2-7, with TRBD2 matching 13 bases. Germline loops: CDR1 SNHLY, CDR2 FYNNEI. Trimming removed 6 bases from V and 6 bases from J; junction bases left unmatched: 11. This CDR3 comprises 16 residues.

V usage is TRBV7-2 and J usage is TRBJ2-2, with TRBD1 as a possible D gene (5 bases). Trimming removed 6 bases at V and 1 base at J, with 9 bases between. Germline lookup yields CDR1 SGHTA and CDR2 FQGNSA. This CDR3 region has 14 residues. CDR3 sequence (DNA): TGTGCCAGCAGGCCAGGGCGGAACACCGGGGAGCTGTTTTTT. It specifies CASRPGRNTGELFF.

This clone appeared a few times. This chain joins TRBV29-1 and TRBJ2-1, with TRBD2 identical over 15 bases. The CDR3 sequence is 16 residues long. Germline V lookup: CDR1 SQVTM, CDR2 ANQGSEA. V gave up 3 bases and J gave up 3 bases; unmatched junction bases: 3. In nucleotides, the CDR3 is TGCAGCGTTGAGGGACTAGCGGGAGGATTCTACAATGAGCAGTTCTTC. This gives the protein CSVEGLAGGFYNEQFF.

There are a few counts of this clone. The CDR3 sequence: CAWSVQGYEQYF. CDR3 bases: TGTGCCTGGAGTGTACAGGGCTACGAGCAGTACTTC. This chain connects TRBV30 to TRBJ2-7; D perhaps matches TRBD1 (6 bases). The CDR3 is 12 residues long. From germline, CDR1 is GTSNPN and CDR2 SVGIG (reference sequence). Trimming removed 0 bases at V and 3 bases at J, with 6 bases between.

CDR3 loop: CASSRTGANEKLFF. The CDR3 nucleotides read TGTGCCAGCAGTCGGACAGGGGCTAATGAAAAACTGTTTTTT. The chain links TRBV6-6 to TRBJ1-4; 9 positions agree with TRBD1. V dropped 5 bases and J dropped 3; count of bases not matched to a gene: 1. The CDR3 runs 14 residues. CDR1 is MNHNY and CDR2 is SVGAGI in the germline V gene (reference sequence).

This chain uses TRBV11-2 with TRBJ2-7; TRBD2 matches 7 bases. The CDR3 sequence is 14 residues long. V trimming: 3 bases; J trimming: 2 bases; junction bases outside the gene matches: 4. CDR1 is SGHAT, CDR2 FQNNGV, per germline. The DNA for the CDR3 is TGTGCCAGCAGCTTTGGGGGGGACCCCTACGAGCAGTACTTC. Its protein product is CASSFGGDPYEQYF. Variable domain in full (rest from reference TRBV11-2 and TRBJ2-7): EAGVAQSPRYKIIEKRQSVAFWCNPISGHATLYWYQQILGQGPKLLIQFQNNGVVDDSQLPKDRFSAERLKGVDSTLKIQPAKLEDSAVYLCASSFGGDPYEQYFGPGTRLTVT.

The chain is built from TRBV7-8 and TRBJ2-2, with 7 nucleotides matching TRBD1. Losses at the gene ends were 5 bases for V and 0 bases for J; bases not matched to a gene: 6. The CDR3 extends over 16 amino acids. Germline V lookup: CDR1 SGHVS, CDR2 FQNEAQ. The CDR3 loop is CASSLRTGPNTGELFF. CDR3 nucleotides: TGTGCCAGCAGCCTTCGGACAGGACCGAACACCGGGGAGCTGTTTTTT.

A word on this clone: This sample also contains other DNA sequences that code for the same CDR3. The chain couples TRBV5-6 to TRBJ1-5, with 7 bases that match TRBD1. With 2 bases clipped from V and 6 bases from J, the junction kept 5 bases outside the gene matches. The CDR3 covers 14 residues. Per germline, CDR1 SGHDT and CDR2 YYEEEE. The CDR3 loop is CASSFNRGIQPQHF. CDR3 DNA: TGTGCCAGCAGCTTTAACAGGGGAATTCAGCCCCAGCATTTT.

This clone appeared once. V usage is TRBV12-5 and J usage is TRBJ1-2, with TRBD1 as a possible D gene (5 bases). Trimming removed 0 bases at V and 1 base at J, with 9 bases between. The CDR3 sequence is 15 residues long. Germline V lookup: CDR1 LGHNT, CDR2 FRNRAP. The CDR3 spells CASGLVLQGNYGYTF. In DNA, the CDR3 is TGTGCTAGTGGTTTGGTACTTCAGGGTAACTATGGCTACACCTTC. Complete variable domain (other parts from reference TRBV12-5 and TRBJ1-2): DARVTQTPRHKVTEMGQEVTMRCQPILGHNTVFWYRQTMMQGLELLAYFRNRAPLDDSGMPKDRFSAEMPDATLATLKIQPSEPRDSAVYFCASGLVLQGNYGYTFGSGTRLTVV.

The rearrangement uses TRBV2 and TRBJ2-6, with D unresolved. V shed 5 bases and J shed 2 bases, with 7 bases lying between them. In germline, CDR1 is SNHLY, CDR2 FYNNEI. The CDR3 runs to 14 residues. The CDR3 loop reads CASSLSAGANVLTF. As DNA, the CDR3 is TGTGCCAGCAGTCTTAGTGCTGGGGCCAACGTCCTGACTTTC.

The CDR3 coding sequence is TGTGCCAGCAGCGCTACAGGGGACCCCGGGAGAGATACGCAGTATTTT. Translated, it gives CASSATGDPGRDTQYF. The rearrangement joins TRBV9 to TRBJ2-3; tentative D call: TRBD1 (7 bases). The V gene's germline CDR1 is SGDLS and CDR2 YYNGEE. This CDR3 is built from 16 residues. Trimming pared 3 bases from V and 5 bases from J, leaving 19 bases between.

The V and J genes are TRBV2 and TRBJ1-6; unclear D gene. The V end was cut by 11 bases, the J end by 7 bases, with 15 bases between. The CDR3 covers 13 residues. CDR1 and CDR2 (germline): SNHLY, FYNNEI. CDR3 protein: CAATLRSNSPLHF. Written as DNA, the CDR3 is TGTGCCGCAACCCTTAGGAGCAATTCACCCCTCCACTTT.

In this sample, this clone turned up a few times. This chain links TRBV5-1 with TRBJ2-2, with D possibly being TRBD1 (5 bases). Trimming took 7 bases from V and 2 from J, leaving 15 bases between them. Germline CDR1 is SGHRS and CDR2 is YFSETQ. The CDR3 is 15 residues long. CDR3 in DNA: TGCGCCAGCGTTCCCAGGGAACTCAACACCGGGGAGCTGTTTTTT. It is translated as CASVPRELNTGELFF. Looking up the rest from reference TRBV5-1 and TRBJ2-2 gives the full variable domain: KAGVTQTPRYLIKTRGQQVTLSCSPISGHRSVSWYQQTPGQGLQFLFEYFSETQRNKGNFPGRFSGRQFSNSRSEMNVSTLELGDSALYLCASVPRELNTGELFFGEGSRLTVL.

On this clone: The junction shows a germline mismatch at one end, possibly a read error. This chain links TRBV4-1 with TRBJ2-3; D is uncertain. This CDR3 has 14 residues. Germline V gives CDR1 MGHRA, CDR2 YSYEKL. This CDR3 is CASSQLNPGDTQYF. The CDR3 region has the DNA TGTGCCAGCAGCCAACTTAATCCGGGAGATACGCAGTATTTT.

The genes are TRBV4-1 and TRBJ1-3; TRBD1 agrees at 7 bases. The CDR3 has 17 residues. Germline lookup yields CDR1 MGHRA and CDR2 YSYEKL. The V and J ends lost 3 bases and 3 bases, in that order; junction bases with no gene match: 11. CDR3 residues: CASSQGLVTGFGNTIYF. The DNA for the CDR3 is TGCGCCAGCAGCCAGGGACTCGTGACAGGGTTTGGAAACACCATATATTTT.

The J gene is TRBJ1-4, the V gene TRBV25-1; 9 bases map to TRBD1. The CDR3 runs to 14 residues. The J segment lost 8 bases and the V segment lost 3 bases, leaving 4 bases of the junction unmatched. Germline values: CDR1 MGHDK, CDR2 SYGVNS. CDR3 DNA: TGTGCCAGCAGTGAGGGGGACAGGGTAGAAAAACTGTTTTTT. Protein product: CASSEGDRVEKLFF. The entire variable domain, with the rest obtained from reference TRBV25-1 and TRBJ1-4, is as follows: EADIYQTPRYLVIGTGKKITLECSQTMGHDKMYWYQQDPGMELHLIHYSYGVNSTEKGDLSSESTVSRIRTEHFPLTLESARPSHTSQYLCASSEGDRVEKLFFGSGTQLSVL.

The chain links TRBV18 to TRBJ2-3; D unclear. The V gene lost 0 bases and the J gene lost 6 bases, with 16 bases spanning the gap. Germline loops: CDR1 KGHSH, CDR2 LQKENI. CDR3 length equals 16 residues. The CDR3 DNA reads TGTGCCAGCTCACCACCCCGCTCCCTAGTAGGTGATACGCAGTATTTT. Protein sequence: CASSPPRSLVGDTQYF.

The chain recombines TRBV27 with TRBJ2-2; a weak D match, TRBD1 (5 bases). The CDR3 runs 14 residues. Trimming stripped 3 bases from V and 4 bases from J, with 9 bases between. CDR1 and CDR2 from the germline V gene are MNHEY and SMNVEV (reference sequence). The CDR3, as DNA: TGTGCCAGCAGTTTTGGGGCGGCCACCGGGGAGCTGTTTTTT. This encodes CASSFGAATGELFF.